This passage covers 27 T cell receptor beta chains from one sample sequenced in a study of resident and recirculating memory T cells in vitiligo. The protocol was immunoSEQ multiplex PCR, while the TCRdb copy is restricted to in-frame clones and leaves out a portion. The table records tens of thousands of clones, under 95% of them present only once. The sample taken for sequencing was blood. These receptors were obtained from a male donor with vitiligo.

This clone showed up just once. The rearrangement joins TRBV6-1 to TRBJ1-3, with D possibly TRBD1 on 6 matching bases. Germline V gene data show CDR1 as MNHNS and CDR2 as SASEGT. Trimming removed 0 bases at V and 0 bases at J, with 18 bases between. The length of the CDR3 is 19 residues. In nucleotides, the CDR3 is TGTGCCAGCAGTGAAGCGCTTCTTGGACAGACCAACTCTGGAAACACCATATATTTT. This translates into CASSEALLGQTNSGNTIYF.

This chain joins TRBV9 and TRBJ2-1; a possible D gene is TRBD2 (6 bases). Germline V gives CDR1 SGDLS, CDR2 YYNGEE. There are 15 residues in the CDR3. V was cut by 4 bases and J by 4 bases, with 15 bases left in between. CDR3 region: CASSPRLARYNEQFF. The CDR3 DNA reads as TGTGCCAGCAGCCCTCGGCTAGCGAGATACAATGAGCAGTTCTTC.

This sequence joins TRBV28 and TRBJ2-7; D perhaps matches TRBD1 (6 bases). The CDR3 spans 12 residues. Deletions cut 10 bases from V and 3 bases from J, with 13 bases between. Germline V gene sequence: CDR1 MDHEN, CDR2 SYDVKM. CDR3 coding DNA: TGTGCCACTGGGGACAATAACTACGAGCAGTACTTC. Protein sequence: CATGDNNYEQYF.

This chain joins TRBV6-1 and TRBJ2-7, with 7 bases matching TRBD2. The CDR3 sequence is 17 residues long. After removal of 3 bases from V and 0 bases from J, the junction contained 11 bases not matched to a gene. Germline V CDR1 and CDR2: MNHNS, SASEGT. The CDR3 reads CASSDPRGGGSSYEQYF. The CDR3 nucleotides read TGTGCCAGCAGTGATCCGAGGGGCGGGGGTAGCTCCTACGAGCAGTACTTC.

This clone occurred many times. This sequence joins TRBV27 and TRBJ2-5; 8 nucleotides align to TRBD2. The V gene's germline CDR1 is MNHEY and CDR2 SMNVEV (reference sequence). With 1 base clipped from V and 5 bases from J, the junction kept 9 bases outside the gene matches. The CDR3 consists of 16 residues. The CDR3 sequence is CASSLYGTSQGETQYF. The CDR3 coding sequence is TGTGCCAGCAGTTTATACGGGACTAGTCAAGGGGAGACCCAGTACTTC.

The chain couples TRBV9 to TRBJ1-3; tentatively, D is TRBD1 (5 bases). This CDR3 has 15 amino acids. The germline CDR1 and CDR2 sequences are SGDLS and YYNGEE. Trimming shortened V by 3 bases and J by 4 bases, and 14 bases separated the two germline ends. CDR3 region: CASSAVGAAGNTIYF. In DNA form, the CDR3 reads TGTGCCAGCAGCGCCGTAGGGGCTGCCGGAAACACCATATATTTT.

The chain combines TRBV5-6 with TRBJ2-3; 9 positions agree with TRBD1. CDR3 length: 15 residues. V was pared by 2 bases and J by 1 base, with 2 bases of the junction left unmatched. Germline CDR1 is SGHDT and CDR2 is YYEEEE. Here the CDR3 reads CASSLQGAGTDTQYF. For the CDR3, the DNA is TGTGCCAGCAGCTTACAGGGGGCTGGCACAGATACGCAGTATTTT.

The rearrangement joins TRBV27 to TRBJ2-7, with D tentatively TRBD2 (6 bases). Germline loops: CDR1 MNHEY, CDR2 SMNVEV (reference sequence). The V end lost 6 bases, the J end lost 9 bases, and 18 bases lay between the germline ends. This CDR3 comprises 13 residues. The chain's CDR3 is CASRTGVRGGQYF. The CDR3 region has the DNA TGTGCCAGCAGGACGGGAGTGCGGGGAGGGCAGTACTTC.

In DNA form, the CDR3 reads TGTGCCAGCAGTTTAACGGGCGGGATCTACAATGAGCAGTTCTTC. This encodes CASSLTGGIYNEQFF. The chain uses TRBV28 and TRBJ2-1, with a possible D match to TRBD2 (6 bases). The V and J ends lost 2 bases and 3 bases respectively, with 11 bases between them. CDR1 MDHEN and CDR2 SYDVKM come from the germline V gene. CDR3 length: 15 amino acids.

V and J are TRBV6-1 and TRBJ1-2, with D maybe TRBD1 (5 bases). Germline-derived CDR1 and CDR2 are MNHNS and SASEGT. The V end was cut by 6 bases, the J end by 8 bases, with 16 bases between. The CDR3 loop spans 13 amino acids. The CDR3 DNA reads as TGTGCCAGCAGGAACCCAGGACAACCCGGCTACACCTTC. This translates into CASRNPGQPGYTF.

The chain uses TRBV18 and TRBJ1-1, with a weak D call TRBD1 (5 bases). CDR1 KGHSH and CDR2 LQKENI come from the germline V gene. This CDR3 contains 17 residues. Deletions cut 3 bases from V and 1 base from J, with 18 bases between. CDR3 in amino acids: CASSPGPRAYPNTEAFF. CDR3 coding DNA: TGTGCCAGCTCACCGGGGCCCAGGGCTTACCCGAACACTGAAGCTTTCTTT. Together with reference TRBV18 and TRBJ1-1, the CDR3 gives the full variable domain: NAGVMQNPRHLVRRRGQEARLRCSPMKGHSHVYWYRQLPEEGLKFMVYLQKENIIDESGMPKERFSAEFPKEGPSILRIQQVVRGDSAAYFCASSPGPRAYPNTEAFFGQGTRLTVV.

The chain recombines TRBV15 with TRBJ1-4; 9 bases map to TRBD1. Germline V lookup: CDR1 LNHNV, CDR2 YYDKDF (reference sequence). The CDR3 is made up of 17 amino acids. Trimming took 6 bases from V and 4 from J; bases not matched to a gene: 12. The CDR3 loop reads CATSGGTGILFNEKLFF. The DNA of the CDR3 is TGTGCCACCAGTGGAGGGACAGGGATCCTTTTTAATGAAAAACTGTTTTTT. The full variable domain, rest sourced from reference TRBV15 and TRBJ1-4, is DAMVIQNPRYQVTQFGKPVTLSCSQTLNHNVMYWYQQKSSQAPKLLFHYYDKDFNNEADTPDNFQSRRPNTSFCFLDIRSPGLGDTAMYLCATSGGTGILFNEKLFFGSGTQLSVL.

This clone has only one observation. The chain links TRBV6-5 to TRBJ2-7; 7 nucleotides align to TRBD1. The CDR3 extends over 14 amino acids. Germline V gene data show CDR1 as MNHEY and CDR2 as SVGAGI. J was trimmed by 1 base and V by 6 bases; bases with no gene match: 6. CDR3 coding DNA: TGTGCCAGCAGCCTCCTACAGGGGTCCTACGAGCAGTACTTC. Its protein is CASSLLQGSYEQYF.

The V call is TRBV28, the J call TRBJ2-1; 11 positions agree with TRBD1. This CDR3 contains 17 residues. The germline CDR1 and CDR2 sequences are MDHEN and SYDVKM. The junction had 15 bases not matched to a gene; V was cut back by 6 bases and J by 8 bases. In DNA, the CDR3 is TGTGCCAGCAGCTCCCCCGTTTATAGGACAGGGGGCGATGAGCAGTTCTTC. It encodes CASSSPVYRTGGDEQFF.

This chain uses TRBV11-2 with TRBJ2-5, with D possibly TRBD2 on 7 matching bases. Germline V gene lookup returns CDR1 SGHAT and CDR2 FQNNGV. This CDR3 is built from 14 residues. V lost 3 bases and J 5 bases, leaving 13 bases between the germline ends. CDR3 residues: CASSLGGGGETQYF. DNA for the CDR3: TGTGCCAGCAGCTTGGGGGGAGGGGGTGAGACCCAGTACTTC.

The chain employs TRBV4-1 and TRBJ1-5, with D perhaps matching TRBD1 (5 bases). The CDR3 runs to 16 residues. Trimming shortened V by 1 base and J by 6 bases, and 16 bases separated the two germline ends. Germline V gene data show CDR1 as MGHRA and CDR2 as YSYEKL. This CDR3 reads CASSQGLGGVGQPQHF. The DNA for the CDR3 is TGCGCCAGCAGCCAAGGCCTCGGGGGGGTTGGTCAGCCCCAGCATTTT.

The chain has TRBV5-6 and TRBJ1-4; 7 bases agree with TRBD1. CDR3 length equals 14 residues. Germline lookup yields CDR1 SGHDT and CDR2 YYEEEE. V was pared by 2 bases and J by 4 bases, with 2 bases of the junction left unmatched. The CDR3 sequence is CASSLRDSNEKLFF. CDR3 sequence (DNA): TGTGCCAGCAGCTTAAGGGACAGTAATGAAAAACTGTTTTTT.

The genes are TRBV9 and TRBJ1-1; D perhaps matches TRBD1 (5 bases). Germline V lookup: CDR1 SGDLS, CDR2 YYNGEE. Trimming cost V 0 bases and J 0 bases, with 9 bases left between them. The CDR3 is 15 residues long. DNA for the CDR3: TGTGCCAGCAGCGTAGGGGGCCCCTTGAACACTGAAGCTTTCTTT. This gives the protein CASSVGGPLNTEAFF.

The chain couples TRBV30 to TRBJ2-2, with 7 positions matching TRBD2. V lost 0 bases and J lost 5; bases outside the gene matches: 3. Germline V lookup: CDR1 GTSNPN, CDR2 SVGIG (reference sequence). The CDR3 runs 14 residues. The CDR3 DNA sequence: TGTGCCTGGAGTGTACTGGGGGGGACCGGGGAGCTGTTTTTT. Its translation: CAWSVLGGTGELFF.

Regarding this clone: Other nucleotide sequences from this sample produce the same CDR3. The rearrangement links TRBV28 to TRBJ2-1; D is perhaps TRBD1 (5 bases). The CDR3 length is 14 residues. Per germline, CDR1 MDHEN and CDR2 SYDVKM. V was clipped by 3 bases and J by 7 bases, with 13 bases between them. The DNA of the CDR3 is TGTGCCAGCAGTTTTTCTGGACAACTGAATGAGCAGTTCTTC. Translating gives CASSFSGQLNEQFF.

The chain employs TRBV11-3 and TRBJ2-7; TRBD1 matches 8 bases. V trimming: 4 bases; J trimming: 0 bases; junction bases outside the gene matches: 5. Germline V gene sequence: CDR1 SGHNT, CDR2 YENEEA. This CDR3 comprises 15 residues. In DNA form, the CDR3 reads TGTGCCAGCAGCTGGGGACAGGCCTTCTCCTACGAGCAGTACTTC. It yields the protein CASSWGQAFSYEQYF.

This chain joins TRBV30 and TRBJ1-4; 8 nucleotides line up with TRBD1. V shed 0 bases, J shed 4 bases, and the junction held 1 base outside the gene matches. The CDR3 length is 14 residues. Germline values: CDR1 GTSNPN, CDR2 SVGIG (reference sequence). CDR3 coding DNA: TGTGCCTGGAGTGTCGGACAGGGTAATGAAAAACTGTTTTTT. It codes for CAWSVGQGNEKLFF.

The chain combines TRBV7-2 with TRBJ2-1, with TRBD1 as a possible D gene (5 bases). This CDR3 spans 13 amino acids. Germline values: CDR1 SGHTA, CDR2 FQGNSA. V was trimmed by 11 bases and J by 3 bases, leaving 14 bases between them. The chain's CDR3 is CASKQGDYNEQFF. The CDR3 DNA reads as TGTGCCTCTAAGCAAGGGGACTACAATGAGCAGTTCTTC.

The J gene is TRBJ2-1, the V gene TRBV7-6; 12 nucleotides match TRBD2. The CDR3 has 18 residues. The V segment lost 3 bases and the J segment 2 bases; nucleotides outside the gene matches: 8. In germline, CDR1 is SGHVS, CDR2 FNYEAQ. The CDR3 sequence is CASSFRLAGELTYNEQFF. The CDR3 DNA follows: TGTGCCAGCAGCTTTCGACTAGCGGGAGAACTGACCTACAATGAGCAGTTCTTC.

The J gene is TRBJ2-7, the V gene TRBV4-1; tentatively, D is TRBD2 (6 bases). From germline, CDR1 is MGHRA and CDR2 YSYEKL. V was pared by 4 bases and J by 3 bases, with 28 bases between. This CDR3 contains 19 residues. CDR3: CASSPNLPNQGGLVYEQYF. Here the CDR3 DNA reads TGCGCCAGCAGCCCAAACCTGCCAAATCAGGGAGGTCTTGTCTACGAGCAGTACTTC.

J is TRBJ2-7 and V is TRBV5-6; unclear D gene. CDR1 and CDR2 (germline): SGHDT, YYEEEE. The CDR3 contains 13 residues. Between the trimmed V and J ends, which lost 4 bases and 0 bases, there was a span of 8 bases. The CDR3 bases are TGTGCCAGCAGCGCCCGGAGCTCCTACGAGCAGTACTTC. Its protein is CASSARSSYEQYF.

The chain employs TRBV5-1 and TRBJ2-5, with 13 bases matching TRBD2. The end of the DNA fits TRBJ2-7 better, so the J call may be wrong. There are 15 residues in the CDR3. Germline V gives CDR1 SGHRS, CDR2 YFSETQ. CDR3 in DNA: TGCGCCAGCAGCTTGATTAGGACTAGCGGGAGCGAGCAGTACTTC. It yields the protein CASSLIRTSGSEQYF.